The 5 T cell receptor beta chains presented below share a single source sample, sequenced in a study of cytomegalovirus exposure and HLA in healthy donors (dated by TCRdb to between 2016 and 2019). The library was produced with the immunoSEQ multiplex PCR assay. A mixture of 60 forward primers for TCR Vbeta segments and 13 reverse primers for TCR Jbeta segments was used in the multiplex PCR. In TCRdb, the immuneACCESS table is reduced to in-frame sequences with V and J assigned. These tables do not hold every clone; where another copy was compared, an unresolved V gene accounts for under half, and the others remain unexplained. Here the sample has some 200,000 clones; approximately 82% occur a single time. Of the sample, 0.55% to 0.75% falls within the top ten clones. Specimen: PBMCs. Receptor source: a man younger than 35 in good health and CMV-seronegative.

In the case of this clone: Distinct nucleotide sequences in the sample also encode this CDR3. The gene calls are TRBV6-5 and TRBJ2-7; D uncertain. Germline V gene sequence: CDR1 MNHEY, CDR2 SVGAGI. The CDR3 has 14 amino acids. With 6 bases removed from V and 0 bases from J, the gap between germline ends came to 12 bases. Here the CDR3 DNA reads TGTGCCAGCAGGGGCTCAGGTTCCTCCTACGAGCAGTACTTC. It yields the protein CASRGSGSSYEQYF.

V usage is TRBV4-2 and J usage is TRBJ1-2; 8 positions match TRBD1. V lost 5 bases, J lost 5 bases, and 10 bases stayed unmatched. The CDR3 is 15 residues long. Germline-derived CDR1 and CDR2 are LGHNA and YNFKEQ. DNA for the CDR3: TGTGCCAGCAGCATCGGACAGGGTTTTTGGTATGGCTACACCTTC. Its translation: CASSIGQGFWYGYTF.

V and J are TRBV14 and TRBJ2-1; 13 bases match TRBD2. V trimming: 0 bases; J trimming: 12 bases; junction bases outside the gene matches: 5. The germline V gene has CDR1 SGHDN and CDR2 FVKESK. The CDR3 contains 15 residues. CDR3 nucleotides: TGTGCCAGCAGCCAAGATTTGACTAGCGGGAGGTCGCAGTTCTTC. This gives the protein CASSQDLTSGRSQFF.

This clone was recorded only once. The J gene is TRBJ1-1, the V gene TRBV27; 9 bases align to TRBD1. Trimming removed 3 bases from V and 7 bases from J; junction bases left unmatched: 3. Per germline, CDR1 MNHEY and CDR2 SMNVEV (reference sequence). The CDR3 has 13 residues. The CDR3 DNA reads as TGTGCCAGCAGTTTTCGGACAGGGGTTGAAGCTTTCTTT. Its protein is CASSFRTGVEAFF.

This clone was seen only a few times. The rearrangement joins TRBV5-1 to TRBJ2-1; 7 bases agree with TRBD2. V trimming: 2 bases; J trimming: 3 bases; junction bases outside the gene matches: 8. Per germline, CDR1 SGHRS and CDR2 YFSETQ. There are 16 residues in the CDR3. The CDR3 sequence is CASSFPKAGFYNEQFF. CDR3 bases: TGCGCCAGCAGCTTCCCGAAAGCGGGATTCTACAATGAGCAGTTCTTC.